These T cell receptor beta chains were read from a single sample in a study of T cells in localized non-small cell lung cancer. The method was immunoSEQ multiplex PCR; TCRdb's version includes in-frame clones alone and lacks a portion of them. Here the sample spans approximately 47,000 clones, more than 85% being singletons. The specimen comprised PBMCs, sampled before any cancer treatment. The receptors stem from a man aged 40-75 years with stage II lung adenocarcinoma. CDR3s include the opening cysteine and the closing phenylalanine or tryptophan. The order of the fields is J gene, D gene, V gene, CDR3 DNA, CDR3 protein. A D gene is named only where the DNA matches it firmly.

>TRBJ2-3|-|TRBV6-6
TGTGCCAGCAGTGTCGGTAGCCCTAGGGATACGCAGTATTTT
CASSVGSPRDTQYF
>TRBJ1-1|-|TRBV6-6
TGTGCCAGCAGCCAAACAGGGAAATCCACTGAAGCTTTCTTT
CASSQTGKSTEAFF
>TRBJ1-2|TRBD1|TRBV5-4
TGTGCCAGCAGCCCCGACAGGGAGGATGGCTACACCTTC
CASSPDREDGYTF
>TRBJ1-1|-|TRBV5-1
TGCGCCAGCAGCTCCCGGACAACGAACACTGAAGCTTTCTTT
CASSSRTTNTEAFF
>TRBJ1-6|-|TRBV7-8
TGTGCCAGCAGCCCAGATGCGGGCAGCTATAATTCACCCCTCCACTTT
CASSPDAGSYNSPLHF
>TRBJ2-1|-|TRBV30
TGTGCCTGGAGGAGAAACAATGAGCAGTTCTTC
CAWRRNNEQFF
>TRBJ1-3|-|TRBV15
TGTGCCACCAGCAGGCATCGGGGGTTTAACTCTGGAAACACCATATATTTT
CATSRHRGFNSGNTIYF
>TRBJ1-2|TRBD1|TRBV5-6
TGTGCCAGCAGCTTGGTTCTGGACAGGGTTAAGGATGGCTACACCTTC
CASSLVLDRVKDGYTF
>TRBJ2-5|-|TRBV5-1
TGCGCCAGCAGCTTGGTAAAGACGAGGACCGAGACCCAGTACTTC
CASSLVKTRTETQYF
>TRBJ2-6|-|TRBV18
TGTGCCAGCTCACCACAATTCCGGTCCCGAGGATCTGGGGCCAACGTCCTGACTTTC
CASSPQFRSRGSGANVLTF